Following are 8 T cell receptor beta chains from one sample sequenced in a study of vaccination and CD4 T cells after COVID-19. Oncomine TCR Beta short-read sequencing was applied to DNA from cultured CD4+ T cells. One entry per CDR3 protein, called by TCRdb with MiXCR from the PCR reads. Altogether 9,500 to 14,000 distinct CDR3 sequences are present, approximately 40% being singletons, with the ten largest covering approximately 28%. Treatment indicated: roughly 11-day PBMC culture with coronavirus spike peptide pools or control peptides (ViraFEST assay). Their antigens remain unidentified. The specimen was CD4+ T cells from blood, cultured in vitro. These receptors came from a human donor who had recovered from COVID-19.

The chain employs TRBV10-3 and TRBJ1-1, with TRBD1 matching 7 bases. The CDR3 contains 14 residues. CDR1 is ENHRY and CDR2 is SYGVKD in the germline V gene. V was clipped by 4 bases and J by 6 bases; unmatched bases: 8. The CDR3 bases are TGTGCCATCAGTGCCGGGACAGCCAGCGCTGAAGCTTTCTTT. Translated, it gives CAISAGTASAEAFF.

V usage is TRBV20-1 and J usage is TRBJ1-2; no firm D call. The CDR3 spans 11 residues. The germline CDR1 and CDR2 sequences are DFQATT and SNEGSKA (reference sequence). V was pared by 0 bases and J by 8 bases, with 7 bases between. CDR3 in amino acids: CSARDFGGYTF. The DNA of the CDR3 is TGCAGTGCTAGAGATTTCGGAGGCTACACCTTC.

This clonotype occurred a few times. The chain recombines TRBV25-1 with TRBJ1-2, with 9 bases that match TRBD1. CDR3 size: 13 residues. The V and J ends lost 7 bases and 7 bases, in that order; junction bases with no gene match: 7. Germline V gene sequence: CDR1 MGHDK, CDR2 SYGVNS. The CDR3 spells CASKAQGAFGYTF. In nucleotides, the CDR3 is TGTGCCAGCAAAGCACAGGGGGCGTTTGGCTACACCTTC.

This clonotype was found a few times. This sequence joins TRBV7-9 and TRBJ1-5, with D unclear. Germline V gene lookup returns CDR1 SEHNR and CDR2 FQNEAQ (reference sequence). Trimming stripped 4 bases from V and 7 bases from J, with 8 bases between. The CDR3 sequence is 12 residues long. The CDR3 coding sequence is TGTGCCAGCAGCTCCACGGTGCAGCCCCAGCATTTT. Its protein is CASSSTVQPQHF.

This chain connects TRBV4-1 to TRBJ1-2; 7 nucleotides align to TRBD1. J lost 3 bases, V lost 3 bases, and 13 bases had no gene match. This CDR3 has 17 residues. Germline-derived CDR1 and CDR2 are MGHRA and YSYEKL. In DNA form, the CDR3 reads TGCGCCAGCAGCCAGGGTGCTGGCGACCAGGGGGACTATGGCTACACCTTC. Translation: CASSQGAGDQGDYGYTF.

About this clonotype itself: Its ends do not fully match the called genes, so a read error is possible. The gene calls are TRBV7-9 and TRBJ2-7, with D hard to call. The CDR3 extends over 12 amino acids. Germline V gene lookup returns CDR1 SEHNR and CDR2 FQNEAQ (reference sequence). Here the CDR3 DNA reads TGTGCCAGCAGCTTAAGTCTTCAGCCCGTAAACTTC. Its translation: CASSLSLQPVNF.

This clonotype was seen more than once but under ten times. This sequence joins TRBV20-1 and TRBJ2-1; 12 bases align to TRBD2. The junction had 5 bases not matched to a gene; V was cut back by 3 bases and J by 8 bases. The CDR3 is 14 amino acids. The germline V gene encodes CDR1 DFQATT and CDR2 SNEGSKA (reference sequence). The CDR3 sequence is CSASKTSGSDEQFF. The CDR3 coding sequence is TGCAGTGCTAGTAAGACTAGCGGGAGTGATGAGCAGTTCTTC.

The J gene is TRBJ1-1, the V gene TRBV2; no clear D. This CDR3 is built from 12 residues. Germline CDR1 SNHLY, CDR2 FYNNEI. The ends were cut back, 6 bases at V and 4 bases at J, with 9 bases in the middle. For the CDR3, the DNA is TGTGCCAGCAGCGCCGGACTCACTGAAGCTTTCTTT. Translated: CASSAGLTEAFF.